A selection of T cell receptor beta chains follows, all from one sample in a study of T cells after yellow fever vaccination. TCRdb re-called the 5' RACE reads through MiXCR, storing one row per CDR3 protein. In the table there are 250,000 or so distinct CDR3 sequences, approximately 3.8% of which are singletons. Sequenced here: PBMCs, sampled 15 days after the yellow fever booster vaccination. These receptors were taken from a man aged 18 to 29 who received the YFV17D yellow fever vaccine. Each CDR3 is given with its conserved first and last residue. Each record gives: J gene, clone size, V gene, D gene, CDR3 protein, CDR3 DNA. The D gene is left open where the match is weak. The size of a clone is reported for some rows only, either as once, few or many, or as a class for expanded clones.

TRBJ1-1 many TRBV18 TRBD1 CASSPGTGVFGTEAFF TGTGCCAGCTCACCCGGGACAGGGGTTTTTGGCACTGAAGCTTTCTTT
TRBJ2-2 many TRBV10-3 TRBD1 CAIIDSGTAGPETGELFF TGTGCCATCATCGATTCCGGGACAGCTGGCCCTGAGACCGGGGAGCTGTTTTTT
TRBJ1-1 many TRBV7-2 - CASNWPVNTEAFF TGTGCCAGCAACTGGCCGGTGAACACTGAAGCTTTCTTT
TRBJ2-7 many TRBV12-3/TRBV12-4 TRBD1 CASRRTGPAYEQYF TGTGCCAGCAGACGGACAGGGCCGGCCTACGAGCAGTACTTC
TRBJ1-3 many TRBV5-1 - CASSRGAENGNTIYF TGCGCCAGCAGCCGGGGGGCTGAAAACGGAAACACCATATATTTT
TRBJ1-4 many TRBV4-3 - CASSPQGNEKLFF TGCGCCAGCAGCCCCCAGGGAAATGAAAAACTGTTTTTT
TRBJ2-3 many TRBV6-1 - CASSRVGGGTTDTQYF TGTGCCAGCAGCCGAGTAGGGGGGGGGACCACAGATACGCAGTATTTT
TRBJ1-4 few TRBV5-1 - CASSPYPGGEKLFF TGCGCCAGCAGCCCGTACCCCGGAGGAGAAAAACTGTTTTTT
TRBJ2-4 many TRBV7-2 TRBD1 CASSLGQPPGNIQYF TGTGCCAGCAGCTTGGGACAGCCCCCGGGAAACATTCAGTACTTC
TRBJ2-1 few TRBV11-2 - CAIGGQGGSYNEQFF TGTGCCATCGGGGGGCAGGGCGGCTCCTACAATGAGCAGTTCTTC
TRBJ1-5 many TRBV4-1 - CASSLPGEPQHF TGCGCCAGCAGCCTCCCAGGGGAGCCCCAGCATTTT
TRBJ1-5 many TRBV12-3/TRBV12-4 - CASRQGSRPQHF TGTGCCAGCAGACAGGGTTCGAGGCCCCAGCATTTT
TRBJ1-4 many TRBV4-1 - CASSQGHGVVKLFF TGCGCCAGCAGCCAAGGGCATGGGGTTGTAAAACTGTTTTTT
TRBJ2-4 - TRBV6-2/TRBV6-3 - CASSPGLIPLAKNIQYF TGTGCCAGCAGCCCGGGACTTATCCCTCTAGCCAAAAACATTCAGTACTTC
TRBJ1-2 many TRBV6-5 - CASSYGTLGVGYTF TGTGCCAGCAGTTACGGTACATTGGGTGTAGGCTACACCTTC
TRBJ1-1 many TRBV6-2/TRBV6-3 - CASSWMNTEAFF TGTGCCAGCAGTTGGATGAACACTGAAGCTTTCTTT
TRBJ2-3 many TRBV20-1 - CSAINGAKGDTQYF TGCAGTGCTATTAATGGGGCCAAGGGAGATACGCAGTATTTT
TRBJ2-7 few TRBV5-1 TRBD1 CASSPSTGTYEQYF TGCGCCAGCAGCCCCTCGACAGGGACCTACGAGCAGTACTTC
TRBJ1-5 many TRBV19 - CASSIRNFRGNSNQPQHF TGTGCCAGTAGTATCCGAAATTTCAGGGGAAATAGCAATCAGCCCCAGCATTTT